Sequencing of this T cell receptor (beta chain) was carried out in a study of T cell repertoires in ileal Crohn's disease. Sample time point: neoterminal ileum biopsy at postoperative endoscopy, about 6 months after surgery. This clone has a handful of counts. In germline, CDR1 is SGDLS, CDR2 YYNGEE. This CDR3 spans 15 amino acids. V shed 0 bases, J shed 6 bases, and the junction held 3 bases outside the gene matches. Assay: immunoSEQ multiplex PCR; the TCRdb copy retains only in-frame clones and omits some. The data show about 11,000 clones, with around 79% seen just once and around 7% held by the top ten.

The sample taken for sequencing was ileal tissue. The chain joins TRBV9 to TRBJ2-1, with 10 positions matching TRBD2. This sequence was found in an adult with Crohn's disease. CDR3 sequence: CASSVASGGTNEQFF. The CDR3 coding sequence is TGTGCCAGCAGCGTAGCTAGCGGGGGAACCAATGAGCAGTTCTTC.